This TCR beta chain was captured by sequencing in a study of T cell responses to AZD1222 COVID-19 vaccine. Background on the study: The study pooled second doses at about 4 or about 12 weeks.

The CDR3 length is 13 residues. With V trimmed by 6 bases and J by 3 bases, 4 bases remained unmatched. Study-level points and caveats: Unmutated regions of variants are reportedly targeted by nearly half of spike-specific TCRs.

The data were produced by immunoSEQ multiplex PCR, yet TCRdb's version contains in-frame clones alone and is incomplete. The sample holds about 150,000 clones, 90% to 95% seen once. As for this clone: Its specificity is not known.

The rearrangement uses TRBV12-3 or TRBV12-4 and TRBJ1-1; TRBD1 matches at 7 bases. The receptor was isolated from an adult in good health. Sample: peripheral blood, taken on day 0 of AZD1222 vaccination. CDR3 sequence reads: CASSKQGHTEAFF. The CDR3 bases are TGTGCCAGCAGCAAACAGGGGCACACTGAAGCTTTCTTT.